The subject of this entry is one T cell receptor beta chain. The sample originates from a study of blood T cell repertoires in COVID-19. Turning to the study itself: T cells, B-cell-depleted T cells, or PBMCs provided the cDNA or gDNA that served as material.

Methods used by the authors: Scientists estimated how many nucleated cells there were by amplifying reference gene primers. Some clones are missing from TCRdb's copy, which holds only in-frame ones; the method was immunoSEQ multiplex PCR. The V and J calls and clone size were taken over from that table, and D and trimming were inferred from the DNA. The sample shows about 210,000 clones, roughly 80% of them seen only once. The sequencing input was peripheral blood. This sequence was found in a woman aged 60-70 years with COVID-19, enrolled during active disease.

The CDR3 here is CASSYGQGPYEQYF. CDR3 sequence (DNA): TGTGCCAGCAGTTATGGACAGGGGCCCTACGAGCAGTACTTC. V and J are TRBV6-5 and TRBJ2-7, with 9 bases matching TRBD1. J lost 2 bases, V lost 3 bases, and 2 bases had no gene match. CDR3 length equals 14 residues. CDR1 is MNHEY and CDR2 is SVGAGI in the germline V gene.